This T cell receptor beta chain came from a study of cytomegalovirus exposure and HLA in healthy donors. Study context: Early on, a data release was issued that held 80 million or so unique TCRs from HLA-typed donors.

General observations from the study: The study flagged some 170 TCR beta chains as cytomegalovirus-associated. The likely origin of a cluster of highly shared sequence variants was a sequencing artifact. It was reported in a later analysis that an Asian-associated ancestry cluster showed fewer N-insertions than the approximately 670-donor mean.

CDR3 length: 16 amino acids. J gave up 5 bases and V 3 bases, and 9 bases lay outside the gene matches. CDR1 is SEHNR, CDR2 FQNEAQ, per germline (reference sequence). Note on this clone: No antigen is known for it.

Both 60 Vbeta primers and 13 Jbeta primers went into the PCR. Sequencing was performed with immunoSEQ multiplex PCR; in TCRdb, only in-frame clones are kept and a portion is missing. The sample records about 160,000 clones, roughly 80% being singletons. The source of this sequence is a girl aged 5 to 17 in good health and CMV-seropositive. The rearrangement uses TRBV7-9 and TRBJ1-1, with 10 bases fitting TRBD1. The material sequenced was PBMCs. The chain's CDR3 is CASSLDPGQGSTEAFF. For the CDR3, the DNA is TGTGCCAGCAGCTTGGACCCGGGACAGGGGAGTACTGAAGCTTTCTTT.